This T cell receptor (beta chain) was sequenced for a study of radiation and T cells in renal cell carcinoma. Study information: Nephrectomy followed 15 Gy stereotactic body radiation by 4 weeks. Study-level results: Top tumor clonotypes rose in blood 2 weeks post-radiation, then contracted.

With respect to this clone: Antigen unknown.

The sample's time point: blood 2 weeks post-SBRT. Regarding treatment: 15 Gy SBRT to primary tumor, nephrectomy 4 weeks later. After SBRT, blood was collected at 2 and 4 weeks, plus baseline. Some clones are missing from TCRdb's copy, which holds only in-frame ones; the method was immunoSEQ multiplex PCR. The table has roughly 140,000 clones, about nine tenths seen once; the top ten hold 10% to 15%. The CDR3 extends over 12 amino acids. Germline loops: CDR1 MDHEN, CDR2 SYDVKM. V dropped 2 bases and J dropped 6 bases, with 5 bases sitting between them. The V and J genes are TRBV28 and TRBJ2-1; D remains ambiguous. The source of this sequence is a woman in her forties or fifties with renal cell carcinoma. The specimen comprised blood, sampled from a patient whose treatment included radiotherapy and nephrectomy. The CDR3, as DNA: TGTGCCAGCAGTTTACCTCGCAATGAGCAGTTCTTC. It encodes CASSLPRNEQFF.